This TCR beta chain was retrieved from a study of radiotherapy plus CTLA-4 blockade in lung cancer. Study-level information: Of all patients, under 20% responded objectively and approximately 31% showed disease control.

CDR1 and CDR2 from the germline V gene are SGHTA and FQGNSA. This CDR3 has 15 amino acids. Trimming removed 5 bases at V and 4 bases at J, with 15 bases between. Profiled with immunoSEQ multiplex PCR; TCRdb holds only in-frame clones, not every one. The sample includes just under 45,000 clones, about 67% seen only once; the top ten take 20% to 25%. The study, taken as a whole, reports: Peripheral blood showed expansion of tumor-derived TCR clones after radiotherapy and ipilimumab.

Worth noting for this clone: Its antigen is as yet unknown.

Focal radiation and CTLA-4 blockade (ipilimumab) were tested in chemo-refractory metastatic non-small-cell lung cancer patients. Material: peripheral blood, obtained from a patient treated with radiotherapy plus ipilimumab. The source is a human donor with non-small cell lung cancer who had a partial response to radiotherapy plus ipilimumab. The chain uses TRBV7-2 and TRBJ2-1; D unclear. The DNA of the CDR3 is TGTGCCAGCAGCGCAGACTCTCTCGGGTACAATGAGCAGTTCTTC. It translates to CASSADSLGYNEQFF.